This TCR beta chain was identified during a study of OX40 agonist ivuxolimab in advanced cancers. The overall study: Three individuals attained partial responses, comprising one hepatocellular carcinoma case and two cutaneous melanoma cases.

Study results and limitations: Within 6 weeks, CD4+ and CD8+ blood T cells expanded clonally at 0.1 to 3.0 mg/kg. The study did not work out the antigen specificity of the expanded peripheral T cells. Among the least clonally expanded were partial responders at 0.1-3.0 mg/kg.

Germline V lookup: CDR1 MNHNS, CDR2 SASEGT. Between the trimmed V and J ends, which lost 1 base and 8 bases, there was a span of 14 bases. The CDR3 extends over 14 amino acids. A note on this clone: Antigen unknown.

Clones were read by immunoSEQ multiplex PCR, and TCRdb kept only the in-frame ones, dropping some. The sample includes 82,000 or so clones, more than 85% of them seen just once. This TCR was sampled from an adult with an advanced solid tumor such as melanoma, head and neck, liver or kidney cancer. Material: CD4+ or CD8+ T cells sorted from blood, obtained in a trial of the OX40 agonist ivuxolimab. This chain joins TRBV6-1 and TRBJ1-2, with TRBD1 as a possible D gene (6 bases). CDR3 in amino acids: CASSEESGGRGYTF. The CDR3 nucleotides are TGTGCCAGCAGTGAAGAATCTGGGGGCAGAGGCTACACCTTC.